The 29 T cell receptor beta chains below were found in one sample sequenced in a study of blood T cell repertoires in COVID-19. Profiling relied on immunoSEQ multiplex PCR, and the TCRdb table lists in-frame clones only, not all of them. The data contain approximately 480,000 clones, nearly 90% of them singletons. What was sequenced was peripheral blood. The receptors derive from a man between 18 and 35 years old with COVID-19, enrolled during active disease.

The V gene is TRBV30, the J gene TRBJ1-1, with D unclear. The CDR3 has 12 amino acids. Germline lookup yields CDR1 GTSNPN and CDR2 SVGIG (reference sequence). Trimming took 4 bases from V and 0 from J, leaving 6 bases between them. Written as DNA, the CDR3 is TGTGCCTGGATGCAGTTGAACACTGAAGCTTTCTTT. Translated: CAWMQLNTEAFF.

This rearrangement joins TRBV3-1 (or the pseudogene TRBV3-2) to TRBJ1-5, with D unclear. This CDR3 has 13 amino acids. In germline, CDR1 is LGHDT, CDR2 YNNKEL (reference sequence). Trimming left V 0 bases short and J 5 bases short, with 5 bases between. CDR3 DNA: TGTGCCAGCAGCCAAGATTCCGATCAGCCCCAGCATTTT. Translating gives CASSQDSDQPQHF.

The chain carries TRBV5-4 and TRBJ2-2; a weak D match, TRBD1 (7 bases). This CDR3 has 15 residues. V lost 2 bases, J lost 5 bases, and 13 bases lay in between. Per the germline V gene, CDR1 is SGHNT and CDR2 is YYREEE (reference sequence). CDR3 in DNA: TGTGCCAGCAGCTTTCAGGGGGGAGTGACCGGGGAGCTGTTTTTT. It codes for CASSFQGGVTGELFF.

V gene TRBV4-1 combines with J gene TRBJ1-5; TRBD1 might be the D (5 bases). The germline V gene has CDR1 MGHRA and CDR2 YSYEKL. V was clipped by 4 bases and J by 5 bases, with 12 bases between them. CDR3 size: 14 residues. DNA for the CDR3: TGCGCCAGCAGCCCCGTCACAGGCTATCAGCCCCAGCATTTT. This gives the protein CASSPVTGYQPQHF.

This sequence joins TRBV6-5 and TRBJ2-7, with TRBD2 identical over 10 bases. Per germline, CDR1 MNHEY and CDR2 SVGAGI. The CDR3 runs 15 residues. Trimming removed 2 bases from V and 0 bases from J; junction bases left unmatched: 1. CDR3 nucleotides: TGTGCCAGCAGTTACGGGACTAGCGTCTCCTACGAGCAGTACTTC. Protein: CASSYGTSVSYEQYF.

Turning to this clone: The same CDR3 arises from other DNA sequences in this sample as well. The gene calls are TRBV24-1 and TRBJ1-1, with 7 bases lining up with TRBD1. Trimming cost V 2 bases and J 1 base; bases outside gene matches: 3. Germline V gene lookup returns CDR1 KGHDR and CDR2 SFDVKD. The CDR3 is made up of 15 amino acids. The CDR3 bases are TGTGCCACCAGTGATTCTACAGGGGCGAACACTGAAGCTTTCTTT. Translating it yields CATSDSTGANTEAFF.

Concerning this clone itself: Mismatch with germline at one junction end may stem from a read error. The chain links TRBV7-9 to TRBJ2-7, with TRBD1 identical over 10 bases. This CDR3 has 12 amino acids. CDR1 SEHNR and CDR2 FQNEAQ come from the germline V gene (reference sequence). CDR3 in amino acids: CASSLGVGTGDF. CDR3 in DNA: TGTGCCAGCAGCTTAGGCGTCGGGACAGGGGACTTC.

The chain uses TRBV11-3 and TRBJ2-7; a possible D gene is TRBD1 (6 bases). The V gene lost 1 base and the J gene lost 3 bases, with 10 bases spanning the gap. This CDR3 is 14 amino acids long. Germline assignment: CDR1 SGHNT and CDR2 YENEEA. This CDR3 is CASSLGPRGYEQYF. CDR3 bases: TGTGCCAGCAGCTTAGGGCCCAGGGGCTACGAGCAGTACTTC.

CDR3 coding DNA: TGTGCCAGCAGCCAAGACCTAGCGGGGGGGATCACCGGGGAGCTGTTTTTT. It encodes CASSQDLAGGITGELFF. The V call is TRBV3-1 (or the pseudogene TRBV3-2), the J call TRBJ2-2; 12 nucleotides agree with TRBD2. The CDR3 loop spans 17 amino acids. The J segment lost 4 bases and the V segment lost 0 bases, leaving 3 bases of the junction unmatched. Germline values: CDR1 LGHDT, CDR2 YNNKEL (reference sequence).

The rearrangement uses TRBV4-1 and TRBJ1-2; D gene unclear. CDR3 length: 14 residues. V was shortened by 1 base and J by 8 bases, with 14 bases between the two germline ends. Germline assignment: CDR1 MGHRA and CDR2 YSYEKL. CDR3 in DNA: TGCGCCAGCAGCCAAGGGTCGGGGTTGAGAGGCTACACCTTC. Translation gives CASSQGSGLRGYTF.

V is TRBV5-4 and J is TRBJ1-1, with a tentative D call TRBD1 (5 bases). The ends were cut back, 5 bases at V and 3 bases at J, with 14 bases in the middle. The CDR3 sequence is 14 residues long. Germline-derived CDR1 and CDR2 are SGHNT and YYREEE (reference sequence). CDR3: CASSRQGGDTEAFF. The CDR3 nucleotides are TGTGCCAGCAGTCGTCAGGGCGGGGACACTGAAGCTTTCTTT. The full variable domain, completed using reference TRBV5-4 and TRBJ1-1, is ETGVTQSPTHLIKTRGQQVTLRCSSQSGHNTVSWYQQALGQGPQFIFQYYREEENGRGNFPPRFSGLQFPNYSSELNVNALELDDSALYLCASSRQGGDTEAFFGQGTRLTVV.

This sequence joins TRBV6-5 and TRBJ1-1; D unresolved. V was shortened by 6 bases and J by 10 bases, with 18 bases between the two germline ends. Germline V gene sequence: CDR1 MNHEY, CDR2 SVGAGI. This CDR3 contains 13 residues. DNA for the CDR3: TGTGCCAGCAGCCAAAGACACGGTCTACTAGCTTTCTTT. Residues: CASSQRHGLLAFF.

The gene calls are TRBV18 and TRBJ2-1, with unresolved D. This CDR3 contains 15 residues. Germline V gene sequence: CDR1 KGHSH, CDR2 LQKENI. V was clipped by 4 bases and J by 9 bases, with 19 bases between them. The CDR3 here is CASSLSGPISSEQFF. The CDR3 region has the DNA TGTGCCAGCTCACTATCGGGTCCTATTAGCAGTGAGCAGTTCTTC.

The chain carries TRBV5-1 and TRBJ2-4, with unresolved D. This CDR3 is built from 13 residues. Germline-derived CDR1 and CDR2 are SGHRS and YFSETQ. Trimming took 4 bases from V and 16 from J, leaving 21 bases between them. The CDR3 DNA is TGCGCCAGCAGCCTCGACACCCCCCGATGGCAATACTTC. Amino acids: CASSLDTPRWQYF.

V usage is TRBV3-1 (or the pseudogene TRBV3-2) and J usage is TRBJ2-5; the match to TRBD1 covers 7 bases. The germline V gene has CDR1 LGHDT and CDR2 YNNKEL (reference sequence). J lost 4 bases, V lost 3 bases, and 8 bases had no gene match. CDR3 length equals 15 residues. CDR3 bases: TGTGCCAGCAGCCAGGTGACAGGGTCGGGAGAGACCCAGTACTTC. It encodes CASSQVTGSGETQYF.

This sequence joins TRBV19 and TRBJ1-3; TRBD1 might be the D (5 bases). The CDR3 spans 15 residues. Per germline, CDR1 LNHDA and CDR2 SQIVND (reference sequence). Trimming took 5 bases from V and 2 from J, leaving 13 bases between them. The CDR3 spells CASSYQGSAGNTIYF. The CDR3 nucleotides are TGTGCCAGTAGTTACCAGGGTTCCGCTGGAAACACCATATATTTT.

CDR3 bases: TGTGCCAGTAGGGGCTCGGCGGGGAGCACAGATACGCAGTATTTT. Its protein product is CASRGSAGSTDTQYF. V gene TRBV19 combines with J gene TRBJ2-3; D possibly corresponds to TRBD2 (6 bases). Germline V CDR1 and CDR2: LNHDA, SQIVND (reference sequence). V lost 6 bases, J lost 0 bases, and 13 bases lay in between. The CDR3 contains 15 residues. Complete variable domain (other parts from reference TRBV19 and TRBJ2-3): DGGITQSPKYLFRKEGQNVTLSCEQNLNHDAMYWYRQDPGQGLRLIYYSQIVNDFQKGDIAEGYSVSREKKESFPLTVTSAQKNPTAFYLCASRGSAGSTDTQYFGPGTRLTVL.

This clone has more than one count but fewer than ten. The chain employs TRBV2 and TRBJ2-7; 7 nucleotides line up with TRBD1. The CDR3 has 14 residues. Looked up from germline, CDR1 is SNHLY and CDR2 is FYNNEI. The J segment lost 6 bases and the V segment lost 5 bases, leaving 10 bases of the junction unmatched. This CDR3 is CASSWDSSDSEQYF. The CDR3 DNA reads as TGTGCCAGCAGTTGGGACAGTTCAGATTCCGAGCAGTACTTC.

This clone has only one observation. The V gene is TRBV3-1 (or the pseudogene TRBV3-2), the J gene TRBJ1-1; weak D call: TRBD1 (5 bases). V gave up 6 bases and J gave up 6 bases, with 14 bases separating them. CDR1 LGHDT and CDR2 YNNKEL come from the germline V gene (reference sequence). The CDR3 has 13 residues. CDR3 sequence (DNA): TGTGCCAGCAGAAGGTCGGGGGACTCTGAAGCTTTCTTT. Residues: CASRRSGDSEAFF.

The rearrangement joins TRBV19 to TRBJ2-1, with 9 nucleotides matching TRBD2. This CDR3 is built from 15 residues. Germline V CDR1 and CDR2: LNHDA, SQIVND (reference sequence). V was clipped by 8 bases and J by 0 bases; unmatched bases: 5. The CDR3 here is CASATSGYSYNEQFF. In DNA, the CDR3 is TGTGCCAGTGCGACTAGCGGATACTCCTACAATGAGCAGTTCTTC.

The chain uses TRBV6-5 and TRBJ2-3, with D unresolved. Trimming took 5 bases from V and 0 from J, leaving 12 bases between them. Germline loops: CDR1 MNHEY, CDR2 SVGAGI. This CDR3 is built from 15 residues. The DNA of the CDR3 is TGTGCCAGCAGTCGTTTAACCACTAGCACAGATACGCAGTATTTT. The encoded protein is CASSRLTTSTDTQYF.

The rearrangement joins TRBV19 to TRBJ1-5; the match to TRBD1 covers 8 bases. The CDR3 has 17 residues. Losses at the gene ends were 5 bases for V and 3 bases for J; bases not matched to a gene: 12. In germline, CDR1 is LNHDA, CDR2 SQIVND (reference sequence). The CDR3 sequence is CASSVGQGSPHNQPQHF. DNA for the CDR3: TGTGCCAGTAGTGTCGGACAGGGAAGTCCCCACAATCAGCCCCAGCATTTT.

The chain employs TRBV6-5 and TRBJ1-3, with 8 positions matching TRBD1. The junction had 8 bases not matched to a gene; V was cut back by 2 bases and J by 5 bases. CDR3 length equals 16 residues. Germline lookup yields CDR1 MNHEY and CDR2 SVGAGI. CDR3 residues: CASSYATGTGRNTIYF. CDR3 in DNA: TGTGCCAGCAGTTACGCAACCGGGACAGGTCGAAACACCATATATTTT.

This sequence joins TRBV7-9 and TRBJ2-2; TRBD2 agrees at 14 bases. Germline CDR1 SEHNR, CDR2 FQNEAQ (reference sequence). The CDR3 extends over 16 amino acids. Trimming took 3 bases from V and 4 from J; bases not matched to a gene: 1. CDR3 bases: TGTGCCAGCAGCTTGGGACTAGCGGGAGCCACCGGGGAGCTGTTTTTT. This codes for CASSLGLAGATGELFF.

The V gene is TRBV29-1, the J gene TRBJ1-4, with 8 nucleotides matching TRBD1. The CDR3 is made up of 11 amino acids. The germline V gene has CDR1 SQVTM and CDR2 ANQGSEA. V trimming: 6 bases; J trimming: 11 bases; junction bases outside the gene matches: 5. CDR3 in amino acids: CSVLTGEKLFF. The CDR3 coding sequence is TGCAGCGTGCTGACAGGGGAGAAACTGTTTTTT.

CDR3 DNA sequence: TGTGCCTGGAATTCCATGACTAGCGGGATCGGGCAGTACTTC. This translates into CAWNSMTSGIGQYF. This chain connects TRBV30 to TRBJ2-7; 11 nucleotides align to TRBD2. The trim removed 4 bases at V and 9 bases at J, leaving 11 bases unmatched. In germline, CDR1 is GTSNPN, CDR2 SVGIG (reference sequence). The CDR3 contains 14 residues.

V gene TRBV2 combines with J gene TRBJ2-7; D is perhaps TRBD1 (6 bases). CDR1 is SNHLY and CDR2 is FYNNEI in the germline V gene. The V end lost 6 bases, the J end lost 7 bases, and 16 bases lay between the germline ends. CDR3 length equals 13 residues. The CDR3: CASRDTGWGEQYF. DNA of the CDR3: TGTGCCAGCAGGGACACAGGGTGGGGAGAGCAGTACTTC.

This clone was picked up a small number of times. The chain has TRBV10-2 and TRBJ1-5; 9 bases are a match to TRBD1. The CDR3 consists of 15 residues. Trimming removed 6 bases from V and 2 bases from J; junction bases left unmatched: 5. Germline V gene sequence: CDR1 WSHSY, CDR2 SAAADI. The CDR3 DNA reads TGCGCCAGCAGGGAACAGGGGGCAGGCAATCAGCCCCAGCATTTT. This codes for CASREQGAGNQPQHF.

This chain joins TRBV7-2 and TRBJ2-7; D unresolved. This CDR3 region has 15 residues. V was clipped by 4 bases and J by 2 bases, with 15 bases between them. Germline loops: CDR1 SGHTA, CDR2 FQGNSA. The CDR3 region is CASSSPIQQAYEQYF. As DNA, the CDR3 is TGTGCCAGCAGCTCCCCAATCCAGCAGGCCTACGAGCAGTACTTC. The full variable domain, rest sourced from reference TRBV7-2 and TRBJ2-7, is GAGVSQSPSNKVTEKGKDVELRCDPISGHTALYWYRQSLGQGLEFLIYFQGNSAPDKSGLPSDRFSAERTGGSVSTLTIQRTQQEDSAVYLCASSSPIQQAYEQYFGPGTRLTVT.